A selection of T cell receptor beta chains follows, all from one sample in a study of T-cell reconstitution after alpha-beta-depleted transplantation in children. TCRdb independently ran MiXCR on the PCR reads; one entry per CDR3 protein. This table holds fewer than 400,000 distinct CDR3 sequences, around 25% found once. Here the sequenced sample was PBMCs, mostly from graft donor cells, taken 180 days after TCRalphabeta/CD19-depleted stem cell transplant. These receptors were taken from a male patient younger than 18 who had a stem cell transplant for acute lymphoblastic leukemia, so the T cells may come from the graft donor. CDR3s include the opening cysteine and the closing phenylalanine or tryptophan. Each record gives: D gene, V gene, clone size, J gene, CDR3 DNA, CDR3 protein. The D gene is left open where the match is weak. Clone size is shown for a subset of rows, as once, few, many or a class of expanded clone.

>TRBD2|TRBV15|few|TRBJ2-7
TGTGCCACCAGCAGGTACGGACTAGACTCCTACGAGCAGTACTTC
CATSRYGLDSYEQYF
>-|TRBV12-3/TRBV12-4|few|TRBJ1-2
TGTGCCAGCAGCATGGACAGATTAGGTGGCTACACCTTC
CASSMDRLGGYTF
>-|TRBV27|-|TRBJ2-5
TGTGCCAGCAGCCTCTATGAGGAAGAGACCCAGTACTTC
CASSLYEEETQYF
>TRBD2|TRBV5-1|-|TRBJ2-5
TGCGCCAGCAGTCAAATTAGCGGGAGAGCGGAGACCCAGTACTTC
CASSQISGRAETQYF
>-|TRBV11-2|once|TRBJ2-3
TGTGCCAGCAGCGCGGGGAGGGGGCGTACAGATACGCAGTATTTT
CASSAGRGRTDTQYF
>-|TRBV10-3|-|TRBJ1-2
TGTGCCATCAGTGATCGGGAACTCTATGGCTACACCTTC
CAISDRELYGYTF
>TRBD1|TRBV5-1|few|TRBJ1-1
TGCGCCAGCAGCTTGGGGGACAGGGGGCGGTTGAGTGGCACTGAAGCTTTCTTT
CASSLGDRGRLSGTEAFF
>-|TRBV4-2|-|TRBJ1-5
TGTGCCAGCAGCCAAGATAAGGCAGCGTTGGTCGGCGATCAGCCCCAGCATTTT
CASSQDKAALVGDQPQHF
>-|TRBV20-1|many|TRBJ2-7
TGCAGTGCTAGGGGGGGGCCGGGCTACGAGCAGTACTTC
CSARGGPGYEQYF
>-|TRBV7-2|-|TRBJ2-1
TGTGCCAGCAGCTTAGCGGGGACTAGGGGGCATGAGCAGTTCTTC
CASSLAGTRGHEQFF
>-|TRBV19|few|TRBJ2-1
TGTGCCAGTAGTATGCGGGGACGCAATGAGCAGTTCTTC
CASSMRGRNEQFF
>-|TRBV7-2|-|TRBJ2-3
TGTGCCAGCAGCTTAGACTTGGCTAGCGCAGATACGCAGTATTTT
CASSLDLASADTQYF
>-|TRBV7-2|-|TRBJ2-4
TGTGCCAGCAGCTTAGGTGTTAGCGAAAACATTCAGTACTTC
CASSLGVSENIQYF
>-|TRBV11-3|-|TRBJ2-1
TGTGCCAGCAGCTTGGGACCGGAAATAAGCTCCTACAATGAGCAGTTCTTC
CASSLGPEISSYNEQFF
>TRBD2|TRBV12-3/TRBV12-4|many|TRBJ2-1
TGTGCCAGCACAAGGAGGCGGGAGGGCCCATCCTACAATGAGCAGTTCTTC
CASTRRREGPSYNEQFF
>-|TRBV6-2/TRBV6-3|-|TRBJ2-7
TGTGCCAGCAGGGATGGGAGTAGCCCCGTCTACGAGCAGTACTTC
CASRDGSSPVYEQYF
>-|TRBV11-2|-|TRBJ2-5
TGTGCCAGCAGCTTTGTCAGAGGGGGGGGCGGCAAGCGAGAGACCCAGTACTTC
CASSFVRGGGGKRETQYF
>-|TRBV20-1|-|TRBJ1-5
TGCAGTGCTCGCGGGCACTCCAATCAGCCCCAGCATTTT
CSARGHSNQPQHF
>TRBD1|TRBV20-1|-|TRBJ2-7
TGCAGTGCTAAACTACCCGGGACAGGGCAGTATTTTTCCTACGAGCAGTACTTC
CSAKLPGTGQYFSYEQYF
>TRBD2|TRBV20-1|-|TRBJ2-3
TGCAGTGCTAGGGGGCGGGAGAGGATAGATACGCAGTATTTT
CSARGRERIDTQYF
>-|TRBV27|few|TRBJ2-7
TGTGCCAGCAGTTATGGCGGGCTCACCTACGAGCAGTACTTC
CASSYGGLTYEQYF
>-|TRBV6-1|many|TRBJ2-3
TGTGCCAGCACCCCTCTGATTGCCCGGGCAGATACGCAGTATTTT
CASTPLIARADTQYF
>-|TRBV4-1|-|TRBJ2-7
TGCGCCAGCAGCCGAGATCGACAGGCCTACGAGCAGTACTTC
CASSRDRQAYEQYF
>-|TRBV4-1|-|TRBJ2-7
TGCGCCAGCAGCCTACAACAGGTTTCCTACGAGCAGTACTTC
CASSLQQVSYEQYF
>-|TRBV7-9|-|TRBJ2-1
TGTGCCAGCAGCTTAGCTGGGGGTTATGAGCAGTTCTTC
CASSLAGGYEQFF
>TRBD2|TRBV5-1|-|TRBJ2-3
TGCGCCAGCAGCCTACGGGGGACTAGCGGGGGGTACACAGATACGCAGTATTTT
CASSLRGTSGGYTDTQYF
>TRBD2|TRBV20-1|once|TRBJ2-1
TGCAGTGCTAGTAATCTAGCGGGAAATCGGGCCTACAATGAGCAGTTCTTC
CSASNLAGNRAYNEQFF
>-|TRBV5-1|many|TRBJ2-7
TGCGCCAGCACCCAGGGCAACGAGCAGTACTTC
CASTQGNEQYF
>-|TRBV28|-|TRBJ1-2
TGTGCCAGCATTAAGTGGGGGTATGGCTACACCTTC
CASIKWGYGYTF
>-|TRBV7-3|-|TRBJ2-5
TGTGCCAGCAGCTTAAGCCCCCCCCGGACCCAGTACTTC
CASSLSPPRTQYF
>-|TRBV27|-|TRBJ1-3
TGTGCCAGCAGTTTGGTGGCTGGCGGAAACACCATATATTTT
CASSLVAGGNTIYF
>-|TRBV6-1|few|TRBJ1-1
TGTGCCAGCAGCGAGGTTGGGGTTCCGAACACTGAAGCTTTCTTT
CASSEVGVPNTEAFF